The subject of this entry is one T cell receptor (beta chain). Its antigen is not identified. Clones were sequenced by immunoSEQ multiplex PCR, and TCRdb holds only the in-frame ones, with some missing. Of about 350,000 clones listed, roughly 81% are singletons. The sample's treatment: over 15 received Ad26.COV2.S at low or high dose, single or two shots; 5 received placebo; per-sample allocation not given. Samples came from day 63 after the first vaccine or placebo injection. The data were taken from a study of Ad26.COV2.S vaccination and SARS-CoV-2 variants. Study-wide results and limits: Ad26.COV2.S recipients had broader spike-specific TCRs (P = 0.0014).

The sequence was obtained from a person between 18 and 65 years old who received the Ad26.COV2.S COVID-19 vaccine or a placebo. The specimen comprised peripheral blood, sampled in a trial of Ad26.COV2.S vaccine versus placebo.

CDR3 nucleotide sequence: TGTGCCAGCCGGGGCGGGAATAGCAATCAGCCCCAGCATTTT. Translated, it gives CASRGGNSNQPQHF. The rearrangement links TRBV2 to TRBJ1-5, with a possible D match to TRBD1 (5 bases). The CDR3 runs to 14 residues. The V end was cut by 8 bases, the J end by 0 bases, with 11 bases between. The germline CDR1 and CDR2 sequences are SNHLY and FYNNEI.